A single sample is the source of the 18 T cell receptor beta chains below, sequenced in a study of graft-versus-host responses after intestinal transplantation. Measured with immunoSEQ multiplex PCR; TCRdb has only the in-frame clones, and not every one. This table holds approximately 13,000 clones, 30% found once. Researchers placed around 200,000 CFSE-labeled responder cells in culture with around 200,000 irradiated, violet-dye-labeled stimulator cells. Material: alloreactive CD8+ T cells from a mixed lymphocyte reaction culture, obtained before intestinal transplant. Subset of the sample: CFSE-low proliferating T cells sorted from roughly 6-day pre-transplant mixed lymphocyte reaction (GvH or HvG direction). The receptor set was obtained from a human patient who received an intestinal transplant.

The rearrangement links TRBV2 to TRBJ2-7; D may correspond to TRBD1 or TRBD2 (5 bases each). The CDR3 extends over 15 amino acids. The germline CDR1 and CDR2 sequences are SNHLY and FYNNEI. V lost 2 bases, J lost 2 bases, and 13 bases lay in between. CDR3 loop: CASSELGTPPYEQYF. The CDR3 DNA follows: TGTGCCAGCAGTGAACTGGGGACGCCTCCCTACGAGCAGTACTTC.

The chain joins TRBV10-3 to TRBJ2-1, with unresolved D. From germline, CDR1 is ENHRY and CDR2 SYGVKD. The CDR3 runs to 14 residues. The V end was cut by 3 bases, the J end by 4 bases, with 10 bases between. Here the CDR3 reads CAISDRNLYNEQFF. As DNA, the CDR3 is TGTGCCATCAGTGACAGGAACTTATACAATGAGCAGTTCTTC.

In regard to this clone: One end of the junction fails to match germline, which may point to a read error. This CDR3 is also generated by other DNA sequences in the sample. The gene calls are TRBV28 and TRBJ1-1; perhaps TRBD1 as D (5 bases). The CDR3 totals 13 residues. Germline V gene data show CDR1 as MDHEN and CDR2 as SYDVKM. The CDR3 DNA reads as TGTGCCAGCAGTTTGGACATGAATACTGAAGCTTTCTTT. This translates into CASSLDMNTEAFF.

In its sample, this clone was seen a few times. V is TRBV4-1 and J is TRBJ2-7, with 7 bases aligning to TRBD2. Germline CDR1 MGHRA, CDR2 YSYEKL. V shed 3 bases, J shed 0 bases, and the junction held 2 bases outside the gene matches. The CDR3 spans 14 residues. The CDR3 protein is CASSQRTSSYEQYF. CDR3 nucleotide sequence: TGCGCCAGCAGCCAGAGGACTAGCTCCTACGAGCAGTACTTC.

This clone is medium-sized (0.01 to 0.1%). The V and J genes are TRBV27 and TRBJ2-7, with TRBD1 as a possible D gene (6 bases). The CDR3 runs to 12 residues. Germline V gene sequence: CDR1 MNHEY, CDR2 SMNVEV (reference sequence). Trimming pared 2 bases from V and 4 bases from J, leaving 6 bases between. The DNA for the CDR3 is TGTGCCAGCAGTTTACAGGGGTACGAGCAGTACTTC. This sequence encodes CASSLQGYEQYF.

The V and J genes are TRBV5-1 and TRBJ1-2; tentative D call: TRBD1 (6 bases). CDR3 length equals 15 residues. The V end lost 0 bases, the J end lost 5 bases, and 14 bases lay between the germline ends. CDR1 is SGHRS and CDR2 is YFSETQ in the germline V gene. The DNA of the CDR3 is TGCGCCAGCAGCTTGGCCACGGGGGCGCGGTATGGCTACACCTTC. Translating gives CASSLATGARYGYTF.

This clone came up once. The rearrangement uses TRBV19 and TRBJ2-2; 7 bases fit TRBD2. Germline V gene sequence: CDR1 LNHDA, CDR2 SQIVND (reference sequence). V lost 3 bases, J lost 4 bases, and 5 bases stayed unmatched. CDR3 length: 15 residues. The CDR3 sequence is CASSIWLAATGELFF. CDR3 coding DNA: TGTGCCAGTAGTATCTGGCTAGCGGCCACCGGGGAGCTGTTTTTT.

By proportion, this clone is medium-sized. V usage is TRBV7-8 and J usage is TRBJ1-2; D is undetermined. Per germline, CDR1 SGHVS and CDR2 FQNEAQ. The CDR3 is made up of 15 amino acids. Trimming removed 1 base from V and 0 bases from J, with 9 bases in between. DNA of the CDR3: TGTGCCAGCAGCTTAGGTCGACGGGCTAACTATGGCTACACCTTC. Translated: CASSLGRRANYGYTF.

The chain combines TRBV11-2 with TRBJ2-3; unclear D gene. V lost 2 bases, J lost 4 bases, and 7 bases lay in between. The germline V gene encodes CDR1 SGHAT and CDR2 FQNNGV. The CDR3 consists of 13 residues. The CDR3 spells CASSLTGPDTQYF. CDR3 in DNA: TGTGCCAGCAGCTTAACTGGGCCAGATACGCAGTATTTT.

CDR3 bases: TGTGCCAGTAGTAATAGGGGGGGGACTGAAGCTTTCTTT. This codes for CASSNRGGTEAFF. V gene TRBV19 combines with J gene TRBJ1-1; a weak D match, TRBD1 (6 bases). Germline-derived CDR1 and CDR2 are LNHDA and SQIVND (reference sequence). Trimming took off 4 bases at V and 5 bases at J, with 11 bases between the two ends. The CDR3 is 13 amino acids.

This clone was detected a few times. The rearrangement joins TRBV5-4 to TRBJ2-1, with 15 nucleotides matching TRBD2. V shed 3 bases and J 7 bases; nucleotides not matched to a gene: 8. This CDR3 spans 17 amino acids. The germline V gene has CDR1 SGHNT and CDR2 YYREEE (reference sequence). The CDR3 loop reads CASSSGLAGGPLNEQFF. The CDR3 DNA sequence: TGTGCCAGCAGCTCTGGACTAGCGGGAGGGCCTTTGAATGAGCAGTTCTTC. Full variable domain (remainder filled in from reference TRBV5-4 and TRBJ2-1): ETGVTQSPTHLIKTRGQQVTLRCSSQSGHNTVSWYQQALGQGPQFIFQYYREEENGRGNFPPRFSGLQFPNYSSELNVNALELDDSALYLCASSSGLAGGPLNEQFFGPGTRLTVL.

The CDR3 sequence: CASSPQGQGNTIYF. In nucleotides, the CDR3 is TGTGCCAGCAGCCCCCAGGGGCAAGGAAACACCATATATTTT. This sequence joins TRBV6-5 and TRBJ1-3, with D possibly matching TRBD1 (6 bases). Germline V gene lookup returns CDR1 MNHEY and CDR2 SVGAGI. The V gene lost 6 bases and the J gene lost 4 bases, with 13 bases spanning the gap. The CDR3 runs 14 residues.

V and J are TRBV6-6 and TRBJ2-7; 14 bases fit TRBD2. The CDR3 contains 14 residues. V shed 5 bases, J shed 7 bases, and the junction held 4 bases outside the gene matches. The germline V gene has CDR1 MNHNY and CDR2 SVGAGI (reference sequence). CDR3 nucleotides: TGTGCCAGCAGTCGACTAGCGGGAGGGATTGAGCAGTACTTC. Translated, it gives CASSRLAGGIEQYF.

Comments on this clone: The junction departs from the called germline gene at one end, perhaps through a read error. The chain is built from TRBV4-1 and TRBJ1-2; D call uncertain. Germline CDR1 reads MGHRA; CDR2 reads YSYEKL. CDR3 length: 17 amino acids. CDR3 sequence (DNA): TGCACCAGCAGCAAACGTCTCCAGAACCGAAAGACCTATGGCTACACCTTC. Translation gives CTSSKRLQNRKTYGYTF.

CDR3 in amino acids: CAISRGGETQYF. Written as DNA, the CDR3 is TGTGCCATCAGTCGGGGGGGAGAGACCCAGTACTTC. The chain uses TRBV10-3 and TRBJ2-5, with 8 nucleotides matching TRBD2. Trimming took 5 bases from V and 4 from J; bases not matched to a gene: 0. Germline-derived CDR1 and CDR2 are ENHRY and SYGVKD. The CDR3 sequence is 12 residues long.

This clone has only a few counts. The chain couples TRBV27 to TRBJ2-7; the match to TRBD2 covers 8 bases. With 9 bases clipped from V and 5 bases from J, the junction kept 12 bases outside the gene matches. Germline values: CDR1 MNHEY, CDR2 SMNVEV (reference sequence). There are 14 residues in the CDR3. The CDR3 nucleotides read TGTGCCAGTTGTCCGGGACTAGATACCCACGAGCAGTACTTC. Translating it yields CASCPGLDTHEQYF.

The V gene is TRBV6-5, the J gene TRBJ1-2; D is perhaps TRBD1 (5 bases). The CDR3 has 14 amino acids. Germline assignment: CDR1 MNHEY and CDR2 SVGAGI. V lost 2 bases and J 4 bases, leaving 11 bases between the germline ends. CDR3 in DNA: TGTGCCAGCAGTTACGCCGGGACTCTCTATGGCTACACCTTC. It codes for CASSYAGTLYGYTF.

This clone has a handful of counts. At one boundary the junction diverges from the germline segment, which might be a read error. This rearrangement joins TRBV10-1 to TRBJ1-4; 7 bases map to TRBD1. This CDR3 contains 14 residues. Germline V gene lookup returns CDR1 WNHNN and CDR2 SYGVQD (reference sequence). The CDR3 nucleotides are TGCGCCAGCCCCTACCCGGGACAGTGGGGAAAAACTGTTTTT. This encodes CASPYPGQWGKTVF.